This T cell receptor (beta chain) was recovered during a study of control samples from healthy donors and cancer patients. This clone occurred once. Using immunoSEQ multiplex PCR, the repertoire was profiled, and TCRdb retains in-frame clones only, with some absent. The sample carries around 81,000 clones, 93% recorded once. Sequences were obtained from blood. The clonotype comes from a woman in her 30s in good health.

CDR3 amino acids: CASSPQGTPTSYEQYF. The CDR3 DNA is TGTGCCAGCAGTCCCCAAGGTACACCAACCAGCTACGAGCAGTACTTC. V and J are TRBV28 and TRBJ2-7; D is unclear. V lost 5 bases and J lost 3, with 20 bases in between. Germline values: CDR1 MDHEN, CDR2 SYDVKM. The CDR3 spans 16 residues.